The next 8 T cell receptor beta chains were all read from a single sample in a study of CD8 T cells in ankylosing spondylitis. MiXCR was run by TCRdb on the 5' RACE reads, yielding one entry per CDR3 protein. This table holds fewer than 250,000 distinct CDR3 sequences, roughly a tenth found once. What was sequenced was blood, either unsorted or a sorted T cell fraction (not recorded which). The receptors stem from a male donor with ankylosing spondylitis or in good health (not recorded which).

This clonotype was picked up many times. This chain links TRBV7-2 with TRBJ2-7, with 7 bases aligning to TRBD1. The V segment lost 5 bases and the J segment 1 base; nucleotides outside the gene matches: 5. Looked up from germline, CDR1 is SGHTA and CDR2 is FQGNSA. The CDR3 extends over 14 amino acids. The CDR3 DNA sequence: TGTGCCAGCAGCCCAGACAGGGCATCCTACGAGCAGTACTTC. Translating it yields CASSPDRASYEQYF.

This clonotype has a count of ten or more. The chain joins TRBV29-1 to TRBJ2-5; D call uncertain. The CDR3 spans 10 residues. Per germline, CDR1 SQVTM and CDR2 ANQGSEA. Trimming cost V 7 bases and J 3 bases, with 6 bases left between them. CDR3 protein: CSGREETQYF. The CDR3 nucleotides read TGCAGCGGTCGAGAAGAGACCCAGTACTTC.

The rearrangement uses TRBV7-9 and TRBJ2-3; D possibly corresponds to TRBD1 (5 bases). Germline V gives CDR1 SEHNR, CDR2 FQNEAQ (reference sequence). This CDR3 is 12 amino acids long. The V gene lost 7 bases and the J gene lost 4 bases, with 9 bases spanning the gap. The CDR3 loop is CASTGQADTQYF. In DNA, the CDR3 is TGTGCCAGCACCGGACAAGCAGATACGCAGTATTTT.

There are many counts of this clonotype. The rearrangement uses TRBV5-1 and TRBJ1-2; D call uncertain. CDR3 size: 15 residues. Germline V gene data show CDR1 as SGHRS and CDR2 as YFSETQ. Trimming stripped 3 bases from V and 8 bases from J, with 20 bases between. The DNA for the CDR3 is TGCGCCAGCAGCTGGGAGGCGGCAGGCCCCTCGGGCTACACCTTC. Amino acids: CASSWEAAGPSGYTF.

The chain uses TRBV29-1 and TRBJ2-5; 8 bases fit TRBD2. This CDR3 has 14 residues. Germline-derived CDR1 and CDR2 are SQVTM and ANQGSEA. The V and J ends lost 4 bases and 1 base, in that order; junction bases with no gene match: 5. The CDR3 DNA is TGCAGCGTTGTAAATAGCGGGATCCAAGAGACCCAGTACTTC. Translation: CSVVNSGIQETQYF.

This clonotype has ten or more counts. The chain combines TRBV5-1 with TRBJ2-2, with D possibly TRBD2 on 6 matching bases. The CDR3 has 13 residues. The V and J ends lost 4 bases and 4 bases respectively, with 8 bases between them. Germline-derived CDR1 and CDR2 are SGHRS and YFSETQ. The CDR3 coding sequence is TGCGCCAGCAGCCGGGACTTCACCGGGGAGCTGTTTTTT. Residues: CASSRDFTGELFF.

Ten or more counts support this clonotype. The rearrangement uses TRBV5-5 and TRBJ2-5; 8 bases fit TRBD1. The trim removed 4 bases at V and 4 bases at J, leaving 12 bases unmatched. Looked up from germline, CDR1 is SGHKS and CDR2 is YYEKEE (reference sequence). The CDR3 length is 16 residues. The CDR3 spells CASSAAPGTGGETQYF. The CDR3 DNA reads TGTGCCAGCAGCGCCGCCCCCGGGACAGGCGGAGAGACCCAGTACTTC.

This clonotype was picked up a small number of times. V is TRBV29-1 and J is TRBJ2-1; TRBD1 matches 8 bases. This CDR3 comprises 13 residues. V trimming: 3 bases; J trimming: 4 bases; junction bases outside the gene matches: 2. Germline-derived CDR1 and CDR2 are SQVTM and ANQGSEA. This CDR3 is CSVDRTGYNEQFF. DNA of the CDR3: TGCAGCGTTGATCGGACAGGGTACAATGAGCAGTTCTTC.